The 22 T cell receptor beta chains listed next were all sequenced from one sample in a study of blood T cell repertoires in COVID-19. The protocol was immunoSEQ multiplex PCR, while the TCRdb copy is restricted to in-frame clones and leaves out a portion. The sample has some 200,000 clones, approximately 80% seen once. Sequenced material: peripheral blood. The source is an elderly woman with COVID-19, enrolled during active disease.

The rearrangement links TRBV20-1 to TRBJ2-1, with TRBD1 matching over 9 bases. The CDR3 has 15 amino acids. V was clipped by 3 bases and J by 4 bases; unmatched bases: 7. Germline values: CDR1 DFQATT, CDR2 SNEGSKA (reference sequence). The DNA of the CDR3 is TGCAGTGCTAGTCGGCGGGACAGGGCGTACAATGAGCAGTTCTTC. It translates to CSASRRDRAYNEQFF.

The J gene is TRBJ1-4, the V gene TRBV15, with D possibly being TRBD1 (5 bases). The germline gives CDR1 LNHNV, CDR2 YYDKDF (reference sequence). The CDR3 spans 14 residues. Trimming took 1 base from V and 16 from J, leaving 19 bases between them. CDR3 amino acids: CATSRVRWGRWGFF. The DNA of the CDR3 is TGTGCCACCAGCAGAGTGCGGTGGGGCCGATGGGGGTTTTTT. Full variable domain (remainder filled in from reference TRBV15 and TRBJ1-4): DAMVIQNPRYQVTQFGKPVTLSCSQTLNHNVMYWYQQKSSQAPKLLFHYYDKDFNNEADTPDNFQSRRPNTSFCFLDIRSPGLGDTAMYLCATSRVRWGRWGFFGSGTQLSVL.

The chain joins TRBV11-2 to TRBJ2-7, with D perhaps matching TRBD1 (6 bases). V dropped 5 bases and J dropped 2 bases, with 13 bases sitting between them. The CDR3 is made up of 14 amino acids. Germline V gene sequence: CDR1 SGHAT, CDR2 FQNNGV. This CDR3 is CASSRLQGPYEQYF. In nucleotides, the CDR3 is TGTGCCAGCAGCCGACTACAGGGTCCCTACGAGCAGTACTTC.

The chain couples TRBV5-1 to TRBJ1-1; possibly TRBD1 for D (5 bases). The length of the CDR3 is 14 residues. Trimming cost V 0 bases and J 6 bases, with 12 bases left between them. In germline, CDR1 is SGHRS, CDR2 YFSETQ. CDR3 in amino acids: CASSLGQSPPEAFF. CDR3 DNA: TGCGCCAGCAGCTTGGGACAGTCCCCGCCTGAAGCTTTCTTT.

The rearrangement joins TRBV7-2 to TRBJ2-1; TRBD2 matches 8 bases. Germline CDR1 reads SGHTA; CDR2 reads FQGNSA. The CDR3 is 16 amino acids. The V segment lost 4 bases and the J segment 8 bases; nucleotides outside the gene matches: 13. The CDR3 nucleotides read TGTGCCAGCAGCTCATACGGGACTAGAAGCGTCGATGAGCAGTTCTTC. Encoded protein: CASSSYGTRSVDEQFF.

CDR3 protein: CASSPNTVQETQYF. The CDR3 DNA reads as TGTGCCAGCAGTCCGAACACAGTACAAGAGACCCAGTACTTC. The V and J genes are TRBV27 and TRBJ2-5; no clear D. Germline V gives CDR1 MNHEY, CDR2 SMNVEV (reference sequence). This CDR3 comprises 14 residues. The V and J ends lost 5 bases and 2 bases respectively, with 12 bases between them.

This chain connects TRBV19 to TRBJ1-6; D might be TRBD1 (6 bases). The V and J ends lost 4 bases and 9 bases respectively, with 13 bases between them. Germline V gives CDR1 LNHDA, CDR2 SQIVND (reference sequence). This CDR3 spans 14 amino acids. The CDR3 loop reads CASSTRDITSPLHF. CDR3 bases: TGTGCCAGTAGTACCCGGGACATTACTTCACCCCTCCACTTT.

The V and J genes are TRBV3-1 (or the pseudogene TRBV3-2) and TRBJ2-1; tentative D call: TRBD2 (6 bases). Germline CDR1 reads LGHDT; CDR2 reads YNNKEL (reference sequence). V was trimmed by 5 bases and J by 9 bases, leaving 14 bases between them. The CDR3 has 13 amino acids. The CDR3 nucleotides read TGTGCCAGCAGCGCGCGCTTAGCGGTTGAGCAGTTCTTC. Its protein is CASSARLAVEQFF.

This sequence joins TRBV9 and TRBJ1-1, with TRBD1 matching 7 bases. V dropped 3 bases and J dropped 6; count of bases not matched to a gene: 8. Germline V gives CDR1 SGDLS, CDR2 YYNGEE. The CDR3 loop spans 14 amino acids. CDR3 coding DNA: TGTGCCAGCAGCGGAGACAGGGTAGGGTCTGAAGCTTTCTTT. The encoded protein is CASSGDRVGSEAFF.

The V and J genes are TRBV4-1 and TRBJ2-1; 10 bases map to TRBD1. There are 17 residues in the CDR3. Per germline, CDR1 MGHRA and CDR2 YSYEKL. V gave up 4 bases and J gave up 4 bases; unmatched junction bases: 10. CDR3 sequence: CASSPEPGTGAYNEQFF. As DNA, the CDR3 is TGCGCCAGCAGCCCTGAACCCGGGACAGGGGCTTACAATGAGCAGTTCTTC.

The chain recombines TRBV7-8 with TRBJ2-7; tentatively, D is TRBD2 (6 bases). Trimming took off 4 bases at V and 2 bases at J, with 9 bases between the two ends. This CDR3 spans 13 amino acids. The germline gives CDR1 SGHVS, CDR2 FQNEAQ. In nucleotides, the CDR3 is TGTGCCAGCAGCTGGGGGGATACCTACGAGCAGTACTTC. Translation gives CASSWGDTYEQYF. The full variable domain, its missing parts supplied by reference TRBV7-8 and TRBJ2-7, is GAGVSQSPRYKVAKRGQDVALRCDPISGHVSLFWYQQALGQGPEFLTYFQNEAQLDKSGLPSDRFFAERPEGSVSTLKIQRTQQEDSAVYLCASSWGDTYEQYFGPGTRLTVT.

This clone was observed once. The chain joins TRBV5-4 to TRBJ2-5, with TRBD2 identical over 9 bases. The CDR3 loop spans 15 amino acids. Trimming took 4 bases from V and 1 from J; bases not matched to a gene: 5. CDR1 SGHNT and CDR2 YYREEE come from the germline V gene (reference sequence). The CDR3 bases are TGTGCCAGCAGCATTAGCGGGGGACGCCAAGAGACCCAGTACTTC. Encoded protein: CASSISGGRQETQYF.

CDR3 bases: TGTGCCAGCAGCTTAGCTGCAGGACAGCCCCAGCATTTT. Protein sequence: CASSLAAGQPQHF. V and J are TRBV7-8 and TRBJ1-5, with D unclear. The germline CDR1 and CDR2 sequences are SGHVS and FQNEAQ. The CDR3 runs to 13 residues. The V gene lost 0 bases and the J gene lost 7 bases, with 7 bases spanning the gap.

The chain has TRBV7-9 and TRBJ2-7; 8 nucleotides line up with TRBD2. The CDR3 runs 15 residues. Germline CDR1 is SEHNR and CDR2 is FQNEAQ (reference sequence). V was pared by 4 bases and J by 6 bases, with 11 bases of the junction left unmatched. For the CDR3, the DNA is TGTGCCAGCAGCTCAACCGGGACTAGTAGAGCCGAGCAGTACTTC. Translation: CASSSTGTSRAEQYF. Variable domain in full (rest from reference TRBV7-9 and TRBJ2-7): DTGVSQNPRHKITKRGQNVTFRCDPISEHNRLYWYRQTLGQGPEFLTYFQNEAQLEKSRLLSDRFSAERPKGSFSTLEIQRTEQGDSAMYLCASSSTGTSRAEQYFGPGTRLTVT.

Worth noting for this clone: One end of the junction fails to match germline, which may point to a read error. The chain couples TRBV29-1 to TRBJ2-7; 7 bases are a match to TRBD1. The CDR3 is 15 residues long. CDR1 and CDR2 (germline): SQVTM, ANQGSEA. CDR3 sequence (DNA): TGCAGCGTTGCTCCTGAGGGGACAGTCTTGACAAAATTGGTCTTC. Translation gives CSVAPEGTVLTKLVF.

CDR3: CASSQERGGADTEAFF. In nucleotides, the CDR3 is TGCGCCAGCAGCCAAGAGAGGGGGGGCGCGGACACTGAAGCTTTCTTT. The V call is TRBV4-1, the J call TRBJ1-1; D perhaps matches TRBD1 (6 bases). V was trimmed by 0 bases and J by 3 bases, leaving 14 bases between them. Germline CDR1 is MGHRA and CDR2 is YSYEKL. This CDR3 has 16 amino acids.

This clone appeared once. This chain uses TRBV10-3 with TRBJ2-1, with 10 bases lining up with TRBD2. The junction had 7 bases not matched to a gene; V was cut back by 5 bases and J by 12 bases. The CDR3 has 13 residues. Looked up from germline, CDR1 is ENHRY and CDR2 is SYGVKD. DNA for the CDR3: TGTGCCATCAGTCCCGGGACTAGCGCACGGCAGTTCTTC. Protein product: CAISPGTSARQFF.

The rearrangement joins TRBV5-1 to TRBJ1-4; D is possibly TRBD1 (5 bases). The CDR3 is 13 amino acids. V gave up 4 bases and J gave up 8 bases, with 12 bases separating them. Germline V gene lookup returns CDR1 SGHRS and CDR2 YFSETQ. CDR3: CASSLWTREKLFF. CDR3 DNA sequence: TGCGCCAGCAGCCTTTGGACACGAGAAAAACTGTTTTTT.

The chain uses TRBV9 and TRBJ1-4, with D tentatively TRBD1 (6 bases). V was shortened by 4 bases and J by 3 bases, with 10 bases between the two germline ends. CDR1 SGDLS and CDR2 YYNGEE come from the germline V gene. The CDR3 covers 14 residues. DNA of the CDR3: TGTGCCAGCAGCAAGGGGGTCGCTAATGAAAAACTGTTTTTT. Translated, it gives CASSKGVANEKLFF.

This clone was recorded a few times. The chain recombines TRBV7-9 with TRBJ2-5; D is perhaps TRBD1 (6 bases). This CDR3 is built from 15 residues. V was pared by 2 bases and J by 2 bases, with 12 bases between. Germline loops: CDR1 SEHNR, CDR2 FQNEAQ (reference sequence). The CDR3 sequence is CASSLSGTLQETQYF. CDR3 in DNA: TGTGCCAGCAGCTTATCTGGGACACTGCAAGAGACCCAGTACTTC. Based on the CDR3 plus reference TRBV7-9 and TRBJ2-5, the full variable domain is DTGVSQNPRHKITKRGQNVTFRCDPISEHNRLYWYRQTLGQGPEFLTYFQNEAQLEKSRLLSDRFSAERPKGSFSTLEIQRTEQGDSAMYLCASSLSGTLQETQYFGPGTRLLVL.

The V and J genes are TRBV14 and TRBJ2-2; perhaps TRBD1 as D (5 bases). V was cut by 0 bases and J by 7 bases, with 6 bases left in between. The CDR3 spans 13 residues. Germline CDR1 SGHDN, CDR2 FVKESK. The CDR3 DNA follows: TGTGCCAGCAGCCAAGACAGGGACGGGGAGCTGTTTTTT. Its protein is CASSQDRDGELFF.

The genes are TRBV2 and TRBJ1-5; no clear D gene. The CDR3 consists of 15 residues. The ends were cut back, 7 bases at V and 0 bases at J, with 13 bases in the middle. The germline V gene encodes CDR1 SNHLY and CDR2 FYNNEI. CDR3 protein: CASKGAGSSNQPQHF. For the CDR3, the DNA is TGTGCCAGCAAGGGTGCGGGCTCTAGCAATCAGCCCCAGCATTTT.